This entry is about one T cell receptor beta chain. Its antigen is unknown. These data are taken from a study of T cell responses to AZD1222 COVID-19 vaccine. Study-level results: Donors in the cohort were predominantly white British and more often female, and clonal diversity was possibly underestimated.

The method was immunoSEQ multiplex PCR; TCRdb's version includes in-frame clones alone and lacks a portion of them. The repertoire holds around 100,000 clones, with around 91% as singletons. V shed 1 base and J shed 0 bases, with 7 bases lying between them. This CDR3 has 15 residues. In germline, CDR1 is LGHDT, CDR2 YNNKEL (reference sequence). This clonotype originated in an adult in good health. The V call is TRBV3-1 (or the pseudogene TRBV3-2), the J call TRBJ1-3; perhaps TRBD1 as D (5 bases). Sequenced material: peripheral blood, taken on day 0 of AZD1222 vaccination. The CDR3 nucleotides read TGTGCCAGCAGCCAAGCCGGGGGCTCTGGAAACACCATATATTTT. It is translated as CASSQAGGSGNTIYF.